Each of the 19 T cell receptor beta chains below was sequenced from the same sample in a study of immune characterization of retroperitoneal liposarcoma. TCRdb reprocessed the PCR reads with MiXCR, giving one entry per CDR3 protein. The sample yields approximately 11,000 distinct CDR3 sequences, 37% seen once. The sequenced material came from tumor tissue. These receptors were collected from a female donor with retroperitoneal liposarcoma.

This clonotype is medium-sized within its sample. This chain joins TRBV6-1 and TRBJ2-7; 7 nucleotides line up with TRBD2. The trim removed 4 bases at V and 4 bases at J, leaving 4 bases unmatched. CDR1 is MNHNS and CDR2 is SASEGT in the germline V gene. The length of the CDR3 is 13 residues. CDR3 loop: CASSAGTIYEQYF. The CDR3 nucleotides are TGTGCCAGCAGTGCCGGGACTATTTACGAGCAGTACTTC.

This clonotype turned up a few times. The rearrangement uses TRBV6-1 and TRBJ2-1; D remains ambiguous. The DNA end lines up better with TRBJ2-7; the J call may be wrong. From germline, CDR1 is MNHNS and CDR2 SASEGT. The CDR3 is 13 residues long. The CDR3 protein is CASSEDSGYEQYF. The DNA for the CDR3 is TGTGCCAGCAGTGAAGACAGTGGCTACGAGCAGTACTTC.

This clonotype was seen a handful of times. The V gene is TRBV6-1, the J gene TRBJ2-5, with D possibly being TRBD1 (6 bases). The CDR3 is made up of 13 amino acids. Germline V gives CDR1 MNHNS, CDR2 SASEGT. Trimming pared 5 bases from V and 5 bases from J, leaving 12 bases between. The CDR3 DNA reads TGTGCCAGCAGTAGAACAGGGTTCGAGACCCAGTACTTC. Translation: CASSRTGFETQYF.

This clonotype was picked up a small number of times. The chain recombines TRBV7-8 with TRBJ2-1, with 8 positions matching TRBD2. The J call may be mistaken, given a closer DNA end match to TRBJ2-7. The CDR3 extends over 16 amino acids. Germline loops: CDR1 SGHVS, CDR2 FQNEAQ. The CDR3 loop is CASSVASGLAYNEQYF. The CDR3 nucleotides read TGTGCCAGCAGCGTCGCTAGCGGGTTGGCCTACAATGAGCAGTACTTC.

This clonotype was seen more than once but under ten times. The J gene is TRBJ2-3, the V gene TRBV6-1; 11 bases line up with TRBD1. Trimming removed 7 bases from V and 3 bases from J; junction bases left unmatched: 9. Looked up from germline, CDR1 is MNHNS and CDR2 is SASEGT. The CDR3 sequence is 16 residues long. The CDR3 sequence is CASTTIGTGGTDTQYF. DNA for the CDR3: TGTGCCAGCACCACCATCGGGACAGGGGGTACAGATACGCAGTATTTT.

The V call is TRBV6-5, the J call TRBJ1-5; D is uncertain. V gave up 5 bases and J gave up 4 bases, with 9 bases separating them. CDR1 MNHEY and CDR2 SVGAGI come from the germline V gene. The CDR3 sequence is 13 residues long. CDR3 coding DNA: TGTGCCAGCAGTGAACGAGGGAATCAGCCCCAGCATTTT. The encoded protein is CASSERGNQPQHF.

The chain recombines TRBV6-1 with TRBJ1-2, with D unclear. The CDR3 has 13 amino acids. The V gene's germline CDR1 is MNHNS and CDR2 SASEGT. V lost 1 base and J lost 8, with 11 bases in between. This CDR3 is CASSEGPLGGYTF. CDR3 nucleotide sequence: TGTGCCAGCAGTGAAGGTCCCCTCGGGGGCTACACCTTC.

This clonotype was picked up many times. CDR3 in DNA: TGTGCCACCCGCCGAGACAGGTTCACCGGGGAGCTGTTTTTT. This codes for CATRRDRFTGELFF. The chain links TRBV6-1 to TRBJ2-2, with D possibly matching TRBD1 (6 bases). V was cut by 10 bases and J by 4 bases, with 16 bases left in between. In germline, CDR1 is MNHNS, CDR2 SASEGT. The CDR3 loop spans 14 amino acids.

In its sample, this clonotype ranks as medium-sized. V gene TRBV7-6 combines with J gene TRBJ2-1; the D is unclear. The CDR3 is 16 residues long. In germline, CDR1 is SGHVS, CDR2 FNYEAQ. The V and J ends lost 1 base and 8 bases respectively, with 18 bases between them. The CDR3 sequence: CASSLGPTQDGYEQFF. For the CDR3, the DNA is TGTGCCAGCAGCTTAGGCCCCACCCAGGATGGCTATGAGCAGTTCTTC.

This clonotype is classed as medium-sized. The chain couples TRBV12-3 or TRBV12-4 to TRBJ2-1; 14 bases map to TRBD2. V was pared by 5 bases and J by 9 bases, with 6 bases of the junction left unmatched. This CDR3 region has 15 residues. This CDR3 reads CASSLGTSGSGEQFF. In DNA form, the CDR3 reads TGTGCCAGCAGTCTAGGGACTAGCGGGAGCGGTGAGCAGTTCTTC.

This clonotype was recorded many times. The V call is TRBV4-1, the J call TRBJ2-7; 8 bases are a match to TRBD1. V was clipped by 4 bases and J by 4 bases; unmatched bases: 9. CDR1 and CDR2 (germline): MGHRA, YSYEKL. The CDR3 covers 15 residues. The CDR3 here is CASSPTDRAGYEQYF. In DNA form, the CDR3 reads TGCGCCAGCAGCCCAACGGACAGGGCCGGATACGAGCAGTACTTC.

The chain uses TRBV12-3 or TRBV12-4 and TRBJ2-2; 9 bases align to TRBD1. CDR3 length: 14 residues. Losses at the gene ends were 5 bases for V and 8 bases for J; bases not matched to a gene: 6. CDR3 loop: CASSMGQGVGELFF. The DNA for the CDR3 is TGTGCCAGCAGTATGGGACAGGGAGTTGGGGAGCTGTTTTTT.

The rearrangement uses TRBV6-1 and TRBJ2-1; 12 nucleotides match TRBD2. This CDR3 is built from 16 residues. Trimming at V came to 6 bases and at J to 13 bases, leaving 16 bases not matched to a gene. Germline values: CDR1 MNHNS, CDR2 SASEGT. CDR3 sequence reads: CASSSGLAGFQETQFF. CDR3 DNA sequence: TGTGCCAGCAGCTCCGGACTAGCGGGGTTCCAAGAGACCCAGTTCTTC.

V gene TRBV6-5 combines with J gene TRBJ2-1; no firm D call. V lost 7 bases, J lost 8 bases, and 12 bases lay in between. The CDR3 length is 12 residues. CDR1 and CDR2 from the germline V gene are MNHEY and SVGAGI. The CDR3 DNA sequence: TGTGCCAGCACCAGGACCGGAGATGAGCAGTTCTTC. Amino acids: CASTRTGDEQFF.

The chain recombines TRBV27 with TRBJ2-5, with D hard to call. The J call is uncertain, as TRBJ2-7 better fits the DNA end. This CDR3 is built from 11 residues. Germline CDR1 reads MNHEY; CDR2 reads SMNVEV (reference sequence). The CDR3 DNA follows: TGTGCCAGCATGCGTGGGGACGAGCAGTACTTC. This codes for CASMRGDEQYF.

This clonotype appeared a few times. The genes are TRBV10-1 and TRBJ2-2; D might be TRBD2 (6 bases). This CDR3 region has 15 residues. Germline CDR1 reads WNHNN; CDR2 reads SYGVQD (reference sequence). V was cut by 4 bases and J by 6 bases, with 15 bases left in between. The CDR3 bases are TGCGCCAGCAGTGCTATAGGAGGGCCTTCCGGGGAGCTGTTTTTT. Residues: CASSAIGGPSGELFF.

The chain couples TRBV6-5 to TRBJ2-1; D remains ambiguous. Near its end, the DNA agrees better with TRBJ2-7, so the J call may be wrong. Germline-derived CDR1 and CDR2 are MNHEY and SVGAGI. CDR3 length: 15 amino acids. The CDR3 sequence is CASSYGYGKNDEQYF. The CDR3 bases are TGTGCCAGCAGTTACGGTTATGGGAAAAACGACGAGCAGTACTTC.

The CDR3 nucleotides are TGCGCCAGCAGTGGGACAGACACAGATACGCAGTATTTT. Translated: CASSGTDTDTQYF. The chain has TRBV10-1 and TRBJ2-3, with D possibly TRBD1 on 6 matching bases. The V end was cut by 4 bases, the J end by 2 bases, with 7 bases between. CDR1 WNHNN and CDR2 SYGVQD come from the germline V gene (reference sequence). The CDR3 consists of 13 residues.

In its sample, this clonotype was seen a few times. The chain recombines TRBV27 with TRBJ2-5; weak D call: TRBD2 (6 bases). Between the trimmed V and J ends, which lost 6 bases and 2 bases, there was a span of 22 bases. The CDR3 extends over 17 amino acids. Germline V gene data show CDR1 as MNHEY and CDR2 as SMNVEV (reference sequence). CDR3 region: CASRRDFLRGPQETQYF. DNA of the CDR3: TGTGCCAGCAGACGGGACTTTCTGCGCGGCCCGCAAGAGACCCAGTACTTC.